The text below deals with one TCR beta chain. The sample comes from a study of blood T cell repertoires in COVID-19. The data were produced by immunoSEQ multiplex PCR, yet TCRdb's version contains in-frame clones alone and is incomplete. The repertoire has 150,000 to 200,000 clones, around 85% of them found once; the top ten carry 9.5% to 11%. Sequencing input: peripheral blood. The TCR originated in a man between 60 and 75 years old with active or convalescent COVID-19.

CDR3 protein: CASSYFPQGAGYTF. CDR3 DNA sequence: TGTGCCAGCAGTTACTTCCCACAGGGTGCTGGCTACACCTTC. The chain joins TRBV6-2 or TRBV6-3 to TRBJ1-2, with a possible D match to TRBD1 (6 bases). Germline V gives CDR1 MNHEY, CDR2 SVGEGT. The CDR3 is 14 residues long. Trimming stripped 1 base from V and 7 bases from J, with 13 bases between.